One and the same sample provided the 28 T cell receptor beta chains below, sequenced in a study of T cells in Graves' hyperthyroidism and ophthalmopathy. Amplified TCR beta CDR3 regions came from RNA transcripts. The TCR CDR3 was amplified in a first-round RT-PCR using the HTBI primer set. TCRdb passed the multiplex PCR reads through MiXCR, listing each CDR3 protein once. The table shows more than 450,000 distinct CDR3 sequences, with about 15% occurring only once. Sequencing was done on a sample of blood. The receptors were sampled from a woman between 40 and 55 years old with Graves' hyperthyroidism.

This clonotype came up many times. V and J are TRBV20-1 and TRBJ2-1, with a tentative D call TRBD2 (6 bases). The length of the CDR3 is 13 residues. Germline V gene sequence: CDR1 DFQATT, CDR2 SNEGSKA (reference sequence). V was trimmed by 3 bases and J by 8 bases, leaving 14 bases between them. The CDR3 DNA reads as TGCAGTGCTAGGCCGACTAGAGTATATGAGCAGTTCTTC. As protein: CSARPTRVYEQFF.

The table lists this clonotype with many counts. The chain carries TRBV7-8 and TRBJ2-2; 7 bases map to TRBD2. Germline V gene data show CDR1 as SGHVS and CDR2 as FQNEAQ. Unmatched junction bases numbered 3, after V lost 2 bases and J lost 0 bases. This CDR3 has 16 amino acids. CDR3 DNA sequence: TGTGCCAGCAGCTTACTAAGCGGGGCGAACACCGGGGAGCTGTTTTTT. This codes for CASSLLSGANTGELFF.

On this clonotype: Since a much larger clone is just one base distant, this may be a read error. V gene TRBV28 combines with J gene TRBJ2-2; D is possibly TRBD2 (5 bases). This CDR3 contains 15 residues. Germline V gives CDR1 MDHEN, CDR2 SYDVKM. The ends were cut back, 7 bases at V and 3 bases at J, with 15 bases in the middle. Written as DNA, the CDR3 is TGTGCCAGCAACTCTCAGGAGGCGTACACCGGGGAGCTGTTTTTT. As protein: CASNSQEAYTGELFF.

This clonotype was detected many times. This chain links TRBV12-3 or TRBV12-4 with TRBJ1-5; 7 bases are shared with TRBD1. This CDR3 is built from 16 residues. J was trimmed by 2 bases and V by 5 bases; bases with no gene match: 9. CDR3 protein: CASSPDRVSGNQPQHF. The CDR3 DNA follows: TGTGCCAGCAGTCCTGACAGGGTGAGTGGCAATCAGCCCCAGCATTTT.

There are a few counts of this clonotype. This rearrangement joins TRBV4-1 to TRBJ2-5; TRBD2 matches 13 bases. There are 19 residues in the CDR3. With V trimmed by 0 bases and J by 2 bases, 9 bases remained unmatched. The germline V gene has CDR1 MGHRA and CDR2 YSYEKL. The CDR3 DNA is TGCGCCAGCAGCCAAGATGCGAGGACTAGCGGGAGTCGACAAGAGACCCAGTACTTC. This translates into CASSQDARTSGSRQETQYF.

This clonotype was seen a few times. CDR3 region: CASTPQTSGSYLGELFF. In DNA, the CDR3 is TGTGCCAGCACTCCACAGACTAGCGGGTCCTACTTGGGGGAGCTGTTTTTT. J is TRBJ2-2 and V is TRBV28; 10 positions agree with TRBD2. CDR3 length: 17 amino acids. V was clipped by 7 bases and J by 8 bases; unmatched bases: 16. The germline CDR1 and CDR2 sequences are MDHEN and SYDVKM.

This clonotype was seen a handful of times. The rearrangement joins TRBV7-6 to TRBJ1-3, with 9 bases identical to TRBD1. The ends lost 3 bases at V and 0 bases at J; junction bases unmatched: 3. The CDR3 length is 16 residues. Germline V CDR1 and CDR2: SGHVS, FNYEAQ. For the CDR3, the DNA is TGTGCCAGCAGCTTGGGGACAGGGAACTCTGGAAACACCATATATTTT. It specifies CASSLGTGNSGNTIYF.

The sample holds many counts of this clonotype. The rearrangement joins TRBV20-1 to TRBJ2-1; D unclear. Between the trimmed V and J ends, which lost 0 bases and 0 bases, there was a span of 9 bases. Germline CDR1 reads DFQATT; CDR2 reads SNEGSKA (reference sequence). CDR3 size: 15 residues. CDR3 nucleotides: TGCAGTGCTAGAGATGACCTAAGCTCCTACAATGAGCAGTTCTTC. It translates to CSARDDLSSYNEQFF.

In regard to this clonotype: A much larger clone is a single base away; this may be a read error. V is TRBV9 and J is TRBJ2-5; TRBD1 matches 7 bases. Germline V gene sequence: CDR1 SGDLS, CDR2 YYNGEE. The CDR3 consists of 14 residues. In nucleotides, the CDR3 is TGTGCCAACAGCGCGACCGGGACAGAAGAGACCCAGTACTTC. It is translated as CANSATGTEETQYF.

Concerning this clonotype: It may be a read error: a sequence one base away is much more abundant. CDR3 coding DNA: TGTGCCAGCAGCTTGGAGAGTAGGGTATACAATGAGCAGTTCTTC. This sequence encodes CASSLESRVYNEQFF. This sequence joins TRBV7-2 and TRBJ2-1; D is uncertain. The V end was cut by 3 bases, the J end by 4 bases, with 13 bases between. Germline assignment: CDR1 SGHTA and CDR2 FQGNSA. The length of the CDR3 is 15 residues.

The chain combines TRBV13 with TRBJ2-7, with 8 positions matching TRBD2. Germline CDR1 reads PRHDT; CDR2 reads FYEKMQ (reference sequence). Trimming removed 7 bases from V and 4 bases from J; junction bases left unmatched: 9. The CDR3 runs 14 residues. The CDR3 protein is CASKSGSTFYEQYF. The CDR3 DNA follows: TGTGCCAGCAAGAGCGGGAGTACATTTTACGAGCAGTACTTC. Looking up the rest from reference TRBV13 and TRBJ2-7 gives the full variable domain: AAGVIQSPRHLIKEKRETATLKCYPIPRHDTVYWYQQGPGQDPQFLISFYEKMQSDKGSIPDRFSAQQFSDYHSELNMSSLELGDSALYFCASKSGSTFYEQYFGPGTRLTVT.

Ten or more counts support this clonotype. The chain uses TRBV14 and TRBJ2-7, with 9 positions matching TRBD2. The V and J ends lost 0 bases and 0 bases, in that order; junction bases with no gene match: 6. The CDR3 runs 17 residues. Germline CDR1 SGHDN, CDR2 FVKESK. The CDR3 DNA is TGTGCCAGCAGCCAAGAATGGCTAGCGGGACGCTCCTACGAGCAGTACTTC. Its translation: CASSQEWLAGRSYEQYF.

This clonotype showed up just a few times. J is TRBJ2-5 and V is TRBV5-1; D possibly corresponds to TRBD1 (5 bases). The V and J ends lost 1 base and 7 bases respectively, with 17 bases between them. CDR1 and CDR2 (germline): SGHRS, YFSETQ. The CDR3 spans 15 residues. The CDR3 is CASSLLPGSEWTQYF. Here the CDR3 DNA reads TGCGCCAGCAGCTTGTTGCCAGGGTCCGAGTGGACCCAGTACTTC.

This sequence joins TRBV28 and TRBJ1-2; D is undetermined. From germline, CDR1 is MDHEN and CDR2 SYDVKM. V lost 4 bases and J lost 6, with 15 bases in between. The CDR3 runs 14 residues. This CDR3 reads CASSSLEHSHGYTF. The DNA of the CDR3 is TGTGCCAGCAGTTCCCTAGAACATAGTCATGGCTACACCTTC.

The CDR3 loop is CATGTSETYEQYF. The CDR3 DNA reads TGTGCCACGGGGACTAGCGAAACCTACGAGCAGTACTTC. V and J are TRBV15 and TRBJ2-7; 10 nucleotides line up with TRBD2. The V segment lost 9 bases and the J segment 2 bases; nucleotides outside the gene matches: 4. The CDR3 totals 13 residues. From germline, CDR1 is LNHNV and CDR2 YYDKDF (reference sequence).

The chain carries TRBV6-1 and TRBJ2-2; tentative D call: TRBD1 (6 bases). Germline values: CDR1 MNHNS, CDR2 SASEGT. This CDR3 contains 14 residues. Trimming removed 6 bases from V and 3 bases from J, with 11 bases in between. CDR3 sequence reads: CASRKYRDTGELFF. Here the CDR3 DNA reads TGTGCCAGCAGAAAGTACAGGGACACCGGGGAGCTGTTTTTT.

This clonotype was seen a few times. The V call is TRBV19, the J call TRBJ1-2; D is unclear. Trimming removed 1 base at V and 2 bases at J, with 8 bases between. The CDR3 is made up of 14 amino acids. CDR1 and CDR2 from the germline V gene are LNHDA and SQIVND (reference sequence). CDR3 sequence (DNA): TGTGCCAGTAGTATAGCTCAAGGGAACTATGGCTACACCTTC. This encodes CASSIAQGNYGYTF.

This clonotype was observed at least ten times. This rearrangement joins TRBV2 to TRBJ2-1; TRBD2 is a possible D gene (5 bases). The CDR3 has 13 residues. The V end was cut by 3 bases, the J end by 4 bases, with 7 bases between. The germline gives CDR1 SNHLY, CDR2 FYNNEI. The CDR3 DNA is TGTGCCAGCAGTGAGTCGGGGTACAATGAGCAGTTCTTC. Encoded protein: CASSESGYNEQFF.

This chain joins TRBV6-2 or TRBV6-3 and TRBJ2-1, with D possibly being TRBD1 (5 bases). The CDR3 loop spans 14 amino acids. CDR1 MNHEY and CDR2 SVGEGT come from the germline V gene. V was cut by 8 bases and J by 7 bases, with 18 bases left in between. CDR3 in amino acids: CASGRQGRENEQFF. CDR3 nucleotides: TGTGCCAGCGGGCGGCAGGGTCGAGAGAATGAGCAGTTCTTC.

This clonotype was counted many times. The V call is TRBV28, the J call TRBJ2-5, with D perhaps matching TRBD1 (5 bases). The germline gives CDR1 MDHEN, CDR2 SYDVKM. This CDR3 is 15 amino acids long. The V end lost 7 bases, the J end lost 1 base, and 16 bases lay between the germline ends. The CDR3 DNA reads TGTGCCAGCAACGTTAGACAGAAGTTCCAAGAGACCCAGTACTTC. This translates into CASNVRQKFQETQYF.

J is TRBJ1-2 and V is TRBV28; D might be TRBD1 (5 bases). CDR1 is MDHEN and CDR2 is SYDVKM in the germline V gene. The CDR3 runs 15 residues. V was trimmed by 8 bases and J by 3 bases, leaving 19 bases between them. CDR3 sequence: CASGQGAQGDYGYTF. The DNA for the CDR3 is TGTGCCAGCGGACAAGGGGCGCAAGGCGACTATGGCTACACCTTC.

The CDR3 loop is CASSQVLGLVGYEQYF. For the CDR3, the DNA is TGTGCCAGCAGCCAAGTCTTGGGACTAGTGGGATACGAGCAGTACTTC. The chain carries TRBV3-1 and TRBJ2-7, with 8 bases fitting TRBD2. Trimming cost V 1 base and J 4 bases; bases outside gene matches: 9. Germline V gives CDR1 LGHDT, CDR2 YNNKEL (reference sequence). The CDR3 consists of 16 residues.

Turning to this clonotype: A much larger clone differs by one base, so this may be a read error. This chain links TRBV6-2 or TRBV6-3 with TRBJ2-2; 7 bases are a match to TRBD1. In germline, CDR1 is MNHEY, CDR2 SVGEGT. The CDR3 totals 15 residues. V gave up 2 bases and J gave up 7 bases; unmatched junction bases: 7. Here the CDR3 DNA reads TGTGCCAGCAGTTACGAGACAGGGATCCTCGGGGAGCTGTTTTTT. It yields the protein CASSYETGILGELFF.

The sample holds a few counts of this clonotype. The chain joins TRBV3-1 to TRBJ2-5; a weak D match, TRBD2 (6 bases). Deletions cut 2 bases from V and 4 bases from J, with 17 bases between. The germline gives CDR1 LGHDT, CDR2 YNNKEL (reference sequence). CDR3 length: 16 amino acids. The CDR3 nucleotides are TGTGCCAGCAGCCAAAACCAAAGGCGCGGGGTAGAGACCCAGTACTTC. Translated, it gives CASSQNQRRGVETQYF.

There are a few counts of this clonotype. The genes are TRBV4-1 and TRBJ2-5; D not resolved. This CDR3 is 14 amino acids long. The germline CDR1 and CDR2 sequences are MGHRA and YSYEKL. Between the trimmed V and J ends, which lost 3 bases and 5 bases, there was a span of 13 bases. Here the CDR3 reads CASSHLGYEETQYF. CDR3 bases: TGCGCCAGCAGCCACCTGGGGTATGAGGAGACCCAGTACTTC.

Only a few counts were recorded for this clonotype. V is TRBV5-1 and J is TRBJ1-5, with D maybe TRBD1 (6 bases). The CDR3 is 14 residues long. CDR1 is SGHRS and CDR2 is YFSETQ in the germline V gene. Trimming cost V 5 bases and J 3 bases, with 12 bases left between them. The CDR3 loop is CASSPQGINQPQHF. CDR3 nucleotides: TGCGCCAGCAGTCCTCAGGGGATCAATCAGCCCCAGCATTTT.

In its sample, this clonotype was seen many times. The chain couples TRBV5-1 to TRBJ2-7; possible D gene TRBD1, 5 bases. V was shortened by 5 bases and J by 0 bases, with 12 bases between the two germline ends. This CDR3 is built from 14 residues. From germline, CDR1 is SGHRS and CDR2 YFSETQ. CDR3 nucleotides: TGCGCCAGCAGTGAACAGGCGAGCTCCTACGAGCAGTACTTC. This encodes CASSEQASSYEQYF.

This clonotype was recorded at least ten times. The CDR3 region is CSASPPGRETEAFF. The CDR3 DNA reads TGCAGTGCGAGTCCTCCGGGACGCGAGACTGAAGCTTTCTTT. V gene TRBV20-1 combines with J gene TRBJ1-1, with D possibly being TRBD1 (5 bases). Germline V gives CDR1 DFQATT, CDR2 SNEGSKA (reference sequence). The CDR3 is made up of 14 amino acids. V lost 6 bases and J lost 5, with 19 bases in between.